The 11 T cell receptor beta chains below all came from one sample that was sequenced in a study of T-cell reconstitution after alpha-beta-depleted transplantation in children. Unique molecular identifiers were incorporated during preparation of the TCRbeta library. TCRdb recomputed calls from the PCR reads with MiXCR, one row per CDR3 protein. The table includes hundreds of thousands of distinct CDR3 sequences, approximately 15% detected once. Material: PBMCs, mostly from graft donor cells, obtained 360 days after TCRalphabeta/CD19-depleted stem cell transplant. All receptors come from a male patient younger than 18 who had a stem cell transplant for acute lymphoblastic leukemia, so the T cells may come from the graft donor.

The chain combines TRBV6-5 with TRBJ2-5, with 9 bases that match TRBD1. The CDR3 extends over 15 amino acids. V lost 0 bases to trimming and J lost 5 bases; unmatched junction nucleotides: 4. CDR1 and CDR2 (germline): MNHEY, SVGAGI. DNA for the CDR3: TGTGCCAGCAGTTACTCCAGGACAGGGGTGGAGACCCAGTACTTC. This sequence encodes CASSYSRTGVETQYF.

The V call is TRBV7-8, the J call TRBJ2-7, with D possibly being TRBD1 (7 bases). The V end lost 6 bases, the J end lost 2 bases, and 17 bases lay between the germline ends. This CDR3 is 15 amino acids long. CDR1 and CDR2 (germline): SGHVS, FQNEAQ. CDR3 nucleotides: TGTGCCAGCAGGTTGGACAGGTGGGGGGCCTACGAGCAGTACTTC. Its protein product is CASRLDRWGAYEQYF. The complete variable domain, with remaining parts taken from reference TRBV7-8 and TRBJ2-7, reads GAGVSQSPRYKVAKRGQDVALRCDPISGHVSLFWYQQALGQGPEFLTYFQNEAQLDKSGLPSDRFFAERPEGSVSTLKIQRTQQEDSAVYLCASRLDRWGAYEQYFGPGTRLTVT.

The sample holds many counts of this clonotype. The chain is built from TRBV18 and TRBJ2-2, with 11 bases identical to TRBD2. This CDR3 spans 18 amino acids. The V gene's germline CDR1 is KGHSH and CDR2 LQKENI. J gave up 5 bases and V 3 bases, and 11 bases lay outside the gene matches. The CDR3 region is CASSPYHTSGSGTGELFF. DNA of the CDR3: TGTGCCAGCTCACCGTATCATACTAGCGGGAGCGGAACCGGGGAGCTGTTTTTT.

This clonotype was seen a handful of times. This chain uses TRBV7-9 with TRBJ2-5, with no clear D. Germline values: CDR1 SEHNR, CDR2 FQNEAQ (reference sequence). Trimming left V 4 bases short and J 10 bases short, with 7 bases between. The CDR3 sequence is 10 residues long. CDR3 DNA sequence: TGTGCCAGCAGCTCAGACCACCAGTACTTC. As protein: CASSSDHQYF.

This clonotype was detected only a few times. V and J are TRBV29-1 and TRBJ2-1; TRBD2 might be the D (5 bases). V was trimmed by 6 bases and J by 2 bases, leaving 14 bases between them. The CDR3 has 14 amino acids. Germline loops: CDR1 SQVTM, CDR2 ANQGSEA. CDR3 DNA: TGCAGCGTCGCCCTCGGGGTCCCCTACAATGAGCAGTTCTTC. Its translation: CSVALGVPYNEQFF.

CDR3 residues: CASSSRETRFTEAFF. For the CDR3, the DNA is TGTGCCAGCAGTAGTCGGGAAACTAGATTCACTGAAGCTTTCTTT. The V call is TRBV25-1, the J call TRBJ1-1; D is unclear. The CDR3 runs to 15 residues. V shed 5 bases and J shed 4 bases, with 17 bases lying between them. In germline, CDR1 is MGHDK, CDR2 SYGVNS.

A few counts support this clonotype. This CDR3 reads CASKTNVLNTEAFF. The CDR3 DNA reads TGCGCCAGCAAGACTAACGTATTGAACACTGAAGCTTTCTTT. This rearrangement joins TRBV10-2 to TRBJ1-1, with D unclear. With 7 bases removed from V and 0 bases from J, the gap between germline ends came to 12 bases. Germline CDR1 and CDR2: WSHSY and SAAADI. The CDR3 totals 14 residues.

The chain combines TRBV7-9 with TRBJ2-7, with 8 bases lining up with TRBD1. Germline-derived CDR1 and CDR2 are SEHNR and FQNEAQ (reference sequence). The V and J ends lost 5 bases and 5 bases, in that order; junction bases with no gene match: 17. This CDR3 region has 17 residues. The CDR3 loop is CASSPTMTGAGDNEQYF. In nucleotides, the CDR3 is TGTGCCAGCAGCCCAACCATGACAGGGGCAGGCGATAACGAGCAGTACTTC.

V usage is TRBV13 and J usage is TRBJ2-1; either TRBD1 or TRBD2 may fit D (7 bases each). The CDR3 is 15 amino acids. Germline-derived CDR1 and CDR2 are PRHDT and FYEKMQ (reference sequence). V was cut by 3 bases and J by 9 bases, with 18 bases left in between. The CDR3 region has the DNA TGTGCCAGCAGCTTGAAGGGGTCCAGGGGGGGTGAGCAGTTCTTC. Translating it yields CASSLKGSRGGEQFF.

This clonotype has a handful of counts. The rearrangement links TRBV5-1 to TRBJ2-7; either TRBD1 or TRBD2 may fit D (5 bases each). This CDR3 is 15 amino acids long. From germline, CDR1 is SGHRS and CDR2 YFSETQ. Trimming took off 3 bases at V and 2 bases at J, with 15 bases between the two ends. Here the CDR3 DNA reads TGCGCCAGCAGCTCCGACTATTCGGGACCCTACGAGCAGTACTTC. As protein: CASSSDYSGPYEQYF.

The rearrangement joins TRBV13 to TRBJ2-7; TRBD2 might be the D (6 bases). The germline V gene encodes CDR1 PRHDT and CDR2 FYEKMQ (reference sequence). The CDR3 totals 14 residues. Trimming stripped 9 bases from V and 7 bases from J, with 22 bases between. The CDR3 loop is CASRIQEGLGEQYF. The CDR3 DNA follows: TGTGCCAGTCGGATACAGGAGGGGTTGGGGGAGCAGTACTTC.